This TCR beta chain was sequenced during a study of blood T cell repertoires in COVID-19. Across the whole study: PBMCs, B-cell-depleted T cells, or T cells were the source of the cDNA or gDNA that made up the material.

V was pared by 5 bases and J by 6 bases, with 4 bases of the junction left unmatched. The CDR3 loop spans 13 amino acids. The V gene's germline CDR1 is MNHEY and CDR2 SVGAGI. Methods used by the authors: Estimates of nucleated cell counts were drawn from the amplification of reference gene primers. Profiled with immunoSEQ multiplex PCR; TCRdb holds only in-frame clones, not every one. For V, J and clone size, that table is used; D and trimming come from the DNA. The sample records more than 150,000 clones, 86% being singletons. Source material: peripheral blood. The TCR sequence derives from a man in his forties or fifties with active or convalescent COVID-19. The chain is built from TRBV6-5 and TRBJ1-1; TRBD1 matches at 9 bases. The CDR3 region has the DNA TGTGCCAGCAGTCGGGACAGGGAGGCTGAAGCTTTCTTT. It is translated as CASSRDREAEAFF.